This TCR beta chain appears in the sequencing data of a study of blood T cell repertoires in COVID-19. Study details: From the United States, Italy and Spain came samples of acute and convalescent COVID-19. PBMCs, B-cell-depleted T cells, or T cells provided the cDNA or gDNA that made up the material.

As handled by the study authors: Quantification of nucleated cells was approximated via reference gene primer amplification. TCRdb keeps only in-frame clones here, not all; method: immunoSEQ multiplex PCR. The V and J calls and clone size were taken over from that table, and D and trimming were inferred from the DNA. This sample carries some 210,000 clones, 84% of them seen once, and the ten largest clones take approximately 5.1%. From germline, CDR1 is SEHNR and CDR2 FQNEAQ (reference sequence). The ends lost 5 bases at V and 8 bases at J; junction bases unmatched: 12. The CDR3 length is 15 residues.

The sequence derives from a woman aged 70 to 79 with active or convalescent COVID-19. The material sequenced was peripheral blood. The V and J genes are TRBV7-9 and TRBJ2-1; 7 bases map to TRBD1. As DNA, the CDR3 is TGTGCCAGCAGCCCCGACAGGGTTTCTTTTGATGAGCAGTTCTTC. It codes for CASSPDRVSFDEQFF.